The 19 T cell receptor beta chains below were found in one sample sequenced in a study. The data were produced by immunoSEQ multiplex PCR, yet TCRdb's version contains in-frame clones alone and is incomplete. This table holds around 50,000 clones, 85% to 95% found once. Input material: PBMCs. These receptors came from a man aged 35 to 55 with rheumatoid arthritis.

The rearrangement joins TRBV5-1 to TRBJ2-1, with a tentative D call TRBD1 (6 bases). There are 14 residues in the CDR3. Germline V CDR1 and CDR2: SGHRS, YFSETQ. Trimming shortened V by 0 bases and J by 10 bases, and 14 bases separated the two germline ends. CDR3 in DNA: TGCGCCAGCAGCTTGGTGGCAGGGGATCGCGAGCAGTTCTTC. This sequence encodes CASSLVAGDREQFF.

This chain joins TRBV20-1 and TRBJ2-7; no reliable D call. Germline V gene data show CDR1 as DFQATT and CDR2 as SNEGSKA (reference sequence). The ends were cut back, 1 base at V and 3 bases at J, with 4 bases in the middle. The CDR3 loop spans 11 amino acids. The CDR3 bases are TGCAGTGCTAGAGTTGACTACGAGCAGTACTTC. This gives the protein CSARVDYEQYF.

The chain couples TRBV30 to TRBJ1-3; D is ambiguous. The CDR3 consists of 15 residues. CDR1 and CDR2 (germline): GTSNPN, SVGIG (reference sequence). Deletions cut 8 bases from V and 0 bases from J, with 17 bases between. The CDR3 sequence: CATMDALNSGNTIYF. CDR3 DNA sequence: TGTGCCACCATGGACGCCCTTAACTCTGGAAACACCATATATTTT.

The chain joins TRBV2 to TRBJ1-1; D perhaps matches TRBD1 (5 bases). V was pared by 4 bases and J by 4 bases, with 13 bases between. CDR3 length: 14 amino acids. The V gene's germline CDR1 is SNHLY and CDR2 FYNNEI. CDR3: CASSVGDSSTEAFF. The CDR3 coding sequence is TGTGCCAGCAGTGTAGGAGACAGTAGCACTGAAGCTTTCTTT.

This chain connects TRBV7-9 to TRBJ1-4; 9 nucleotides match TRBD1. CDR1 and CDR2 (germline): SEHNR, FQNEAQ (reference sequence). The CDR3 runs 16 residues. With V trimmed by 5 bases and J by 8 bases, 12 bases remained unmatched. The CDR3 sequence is CASSVRSGQGAEKLFF. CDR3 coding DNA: TGTGCCAGCAGCGTCAGATCGGGACAGGGTGCGGAAAAACTGTTTTTT. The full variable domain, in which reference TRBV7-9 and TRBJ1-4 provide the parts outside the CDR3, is DTGVSQNPRHKITKRGQNVTFRCDPISEHNRLYWYRQTLGQGPEFLTYFQNEAQLEKSRLLSDRFSAERPKGSFSTLEIQRTEQGDSAMYLCASSVRSGQGAEKLFFGSGTQLSVL.

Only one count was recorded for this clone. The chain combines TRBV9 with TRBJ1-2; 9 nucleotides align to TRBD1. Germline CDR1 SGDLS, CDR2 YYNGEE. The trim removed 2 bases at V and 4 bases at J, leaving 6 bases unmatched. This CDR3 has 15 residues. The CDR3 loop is CASSVGQGTGYGYTF. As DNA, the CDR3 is TGTGCCAGCAGCGTCGGACAGGGGACCGGCTATGGCTACACCTTC.

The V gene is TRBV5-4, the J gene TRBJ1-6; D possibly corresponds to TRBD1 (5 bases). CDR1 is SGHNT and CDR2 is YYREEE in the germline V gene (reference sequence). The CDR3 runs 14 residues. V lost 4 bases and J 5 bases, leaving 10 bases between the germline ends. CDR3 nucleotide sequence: TGTGCCAGCAGCCTGGGGCCCGATAATTCACCCCTCCACTTT. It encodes CASSLGPDNSPLHF.

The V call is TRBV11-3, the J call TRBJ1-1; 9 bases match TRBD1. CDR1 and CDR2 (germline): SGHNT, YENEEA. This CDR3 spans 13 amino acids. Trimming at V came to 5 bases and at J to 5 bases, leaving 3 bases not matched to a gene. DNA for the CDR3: TGTGCCAGCAGCCCAGGGACAGGGACTGAAGCTTTCTTT. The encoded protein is CASSPGTGTEAFF.

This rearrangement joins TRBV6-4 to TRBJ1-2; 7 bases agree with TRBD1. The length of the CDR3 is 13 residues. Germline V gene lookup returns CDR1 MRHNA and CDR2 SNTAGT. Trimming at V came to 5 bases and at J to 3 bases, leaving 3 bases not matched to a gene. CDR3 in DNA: TGTGCCAGCAGTCCCACAGGGGACTATGGCTACACCTTC. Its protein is CASSPTGDYGYTF.

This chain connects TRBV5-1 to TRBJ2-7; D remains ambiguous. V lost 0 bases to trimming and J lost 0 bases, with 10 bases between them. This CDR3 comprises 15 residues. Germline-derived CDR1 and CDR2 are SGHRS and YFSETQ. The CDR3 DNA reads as TGCGCCAGCAGCTTGGGACACGTTAGCTCCTACGAGCAGTACTTC. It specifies CASSLGHVSSYEQYF.

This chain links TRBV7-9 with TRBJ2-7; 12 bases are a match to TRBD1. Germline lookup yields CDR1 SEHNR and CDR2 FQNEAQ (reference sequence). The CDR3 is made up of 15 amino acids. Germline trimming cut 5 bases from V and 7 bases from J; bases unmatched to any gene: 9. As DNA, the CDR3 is TGTGCCAGCAGCCTACTGGGACAGGGGGCTGAGGAGCAGTACTTC. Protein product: CASSLLGQGAEEQYF.

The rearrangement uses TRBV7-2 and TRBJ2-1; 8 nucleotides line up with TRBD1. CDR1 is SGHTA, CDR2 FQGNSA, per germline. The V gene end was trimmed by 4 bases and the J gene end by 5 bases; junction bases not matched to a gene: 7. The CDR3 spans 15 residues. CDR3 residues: CASSSPGQVDNEQFF. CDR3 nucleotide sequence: TGTGCCAGCAGCTCTCCGGGACAGGTGGACAATGAGCAGTTCTTC. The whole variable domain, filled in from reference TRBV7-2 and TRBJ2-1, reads GAGVSQSPSNKVTEKGKDVELRCDPISGHTALYWYRQSLGQGLEFLIYFQGNSAPDKSGLPSDRFSAERTGGSVSTLTIQRTQQEDSAVYLCASSSPGQVDNEQFFGPGTRLTVL.

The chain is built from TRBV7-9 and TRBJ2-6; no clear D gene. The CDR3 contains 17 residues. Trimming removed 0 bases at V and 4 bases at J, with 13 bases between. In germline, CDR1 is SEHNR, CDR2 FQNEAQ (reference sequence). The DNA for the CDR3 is TGTGCCAGCAGCTTAGCGCTTACGGCTACCGGGGCCAACGTCCTGACTTTC. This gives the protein CASSLALTATGANVLTF.

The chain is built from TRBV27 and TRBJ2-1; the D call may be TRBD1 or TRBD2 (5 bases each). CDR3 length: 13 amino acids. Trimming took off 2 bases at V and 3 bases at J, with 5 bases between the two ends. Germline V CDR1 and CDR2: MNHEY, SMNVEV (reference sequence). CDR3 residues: CASSLGGYNEQFF. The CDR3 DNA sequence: TGTGCCAGCAGTTTAGGGGGCTACAATGAGCAGTTCTTC.

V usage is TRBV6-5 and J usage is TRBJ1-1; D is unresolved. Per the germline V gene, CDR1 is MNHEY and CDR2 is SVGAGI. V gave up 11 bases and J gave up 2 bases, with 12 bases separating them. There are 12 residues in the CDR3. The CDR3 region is CASRWVNTEAFF. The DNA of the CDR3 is TGTGCCTCAAGGTGGGTTAACACTGAAGCTTTCTTT.

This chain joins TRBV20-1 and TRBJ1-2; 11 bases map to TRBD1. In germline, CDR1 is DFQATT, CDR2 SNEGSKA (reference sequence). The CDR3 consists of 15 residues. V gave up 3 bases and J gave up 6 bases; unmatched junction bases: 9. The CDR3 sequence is CSASLGQGARDGYTF. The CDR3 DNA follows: TGCAGTGCTAGTCTTGGACAGGGGGCGCGGGATGGCTACACCTTC.

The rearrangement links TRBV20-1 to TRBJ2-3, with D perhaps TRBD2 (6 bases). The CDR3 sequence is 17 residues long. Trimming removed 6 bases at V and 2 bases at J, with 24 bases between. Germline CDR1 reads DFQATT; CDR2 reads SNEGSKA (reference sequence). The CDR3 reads CSASPGLLTSNTDTQYF. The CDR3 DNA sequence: TGCAGTGCGAGTCCGGGACTGTTAACTAGTAACACAGATACGCAGTATTTT.

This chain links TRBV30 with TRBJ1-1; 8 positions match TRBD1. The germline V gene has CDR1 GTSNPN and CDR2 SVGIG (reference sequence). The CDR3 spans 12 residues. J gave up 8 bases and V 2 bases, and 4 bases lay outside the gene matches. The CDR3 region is CAWSKDRAEAFF. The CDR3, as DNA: TGTGCCTGGAGTAAGGACAGGGCAGAAGCTTTCTTT.

The CDR3 here is CASTPDRAGYTF. In nucleotides, the CDR3 is TGTGCCAGCACCCCGGACAGGGCTGGCTACACCTTC. The chain employs TRBV12-3 or TRBV12-4 and TRBJ1-2; 8 nucleotides agree with TRBD1. This CDR3 has 12 residues. V lost 7 bases and J lost 7; bases outside the gene matches: 5.